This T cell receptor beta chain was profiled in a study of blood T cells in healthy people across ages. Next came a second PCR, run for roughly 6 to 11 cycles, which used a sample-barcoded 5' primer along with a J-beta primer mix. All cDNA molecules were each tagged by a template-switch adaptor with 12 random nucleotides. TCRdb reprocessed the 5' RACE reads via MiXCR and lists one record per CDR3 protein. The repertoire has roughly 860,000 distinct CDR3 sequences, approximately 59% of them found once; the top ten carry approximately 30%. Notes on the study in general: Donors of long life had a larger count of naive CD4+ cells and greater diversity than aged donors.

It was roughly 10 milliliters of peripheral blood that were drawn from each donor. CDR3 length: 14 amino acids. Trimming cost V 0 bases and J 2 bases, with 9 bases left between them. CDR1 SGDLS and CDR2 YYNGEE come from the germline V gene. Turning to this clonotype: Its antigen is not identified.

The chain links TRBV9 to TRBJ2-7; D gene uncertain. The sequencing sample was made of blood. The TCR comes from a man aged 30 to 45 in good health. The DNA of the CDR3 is TGTGCCAGCAGCGTAGGTTCGTTCCCCTACGAGCAGTACTTC. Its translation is CASSVGSFPYEQYF. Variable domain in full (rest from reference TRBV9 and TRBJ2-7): DSGVTQTPKHLITATGQRVTLRCSPRSGDLSVYWYQQSLDQGLQFLIQYYNGEERAKGNILERFSAQQFPDLHSELNLSSLELGDSALYFCASSVGSFPYEQYFGPGTRLTVT.